This T cell receptor beta chain was sequenced for a study of molecular identifiers for immune sequencing clone quantification. Broader study findings: Whereas naive cells kept under 1% of molecules in clones above 20 RNA copies, such clones held over 99% in effectors.

This clonotype has ten or more counts. What it recognizes is unknown. Construction of naive CD8 libraries employed about 17,000 to 1,100,000 sorted cells together with 10%, 30% or 50% RNA. Bulk TCR library preparation followed previously described methods with listed TCR primers. Using its own MiXCR run on the PCR reads, TCRdb lists one record per CDR3 protein. Altogether some 320,000 distinct CDR3 sequences are present, over 20% being singletons, with the ten largest covering 0.65% to 0.95%. Germline-derived CDR1 and CDR2 are SNHLY and FYNNEI. The CDR3 covers 14 residues. Between the trimmed V and J ends, which lost 7 bases and 0 bases, there was a span of 12 bases.

The receptor was derived from a human donor in good health. Some libraries in this study had Jurkat cell RNA spiked in. The sequenced sample consisted of naive CD8+ T cells from blood, with Jurkat cell RNA spiked in. Described subset: FACS-sorted CD8+CD4-CCR7+CD45RA+ naive T cells. The genes are TRBV2 and TRBJ1-1; no definite D call. The CDR3 bases are TGTGCCAGCAAGACGGGCTACATGAACACTGAAGCTTTCTTT. Amino acids: CASKTGYMNTEAFF.